The T cell receptor beta chain under discussion was sequenced for a study of T-cell reconstitution after alpha-beta-depleted transplantation in children. Study-wide points: At around two months after transplant, the alpha-beta T cells were reportedly derived from several hundred expanded clones that came from non-depleted graft cells. The main origin of T-cell counts and diversity one year after transplant was newly produced T cells.

CDR3 size: 16 residues. Germline-derived CDR1 and CDR2 are KGHSH and LQKENI. Losses at the gene ends were 4 bases for V and 4 bases for J; bases not matched to a gene: 4. This clonotype was recorded many times. What it recognizes is unknown. TCRbeta library construction was performed incorporating unique molecular identifiers. From the PCR reads, TCRdb called clonotypes with MiXCR, one entry per CDR3 protein. The data contain about 16,000 distinct CDR3 sequences, approximately 5.1% of them singletons. This chain uses TRBV18 with TRBJ2-3, with 14 bases fitting TRBD2. The specimen was PBMCs, collected before TCRalphabeta/CD19-depleted stem cell transplant. This receptor was obtained from a boy between 10 and 17 years old with acute lymphoblastic leukemia, due to receive a stem cell transplant. The CDR3 DNA is TGTGCCAGCTCACTCGGACTAGCGGGAGGAGCAGATACGCAGTATTTT. Its protein is CASSLGLAGGADTQYF.